This TCR beta chain originates from a study of T cells in Graves' hyperthyroidism and ophthalmopathy. General observations from the study: By a 13 V-J model, ophthalmopathy was set apart from stable hyperthyroidism. A median approximately 6.8 months before onset, the model predicted ophthalmopathy.

Amplified TCR beta CDR3 regions derived from RNA transcripts. HTBI primers drove first-round RT-PCR of the TCR CDR3. One entry per CDR3 protein, called by TCRdb with MiXCR from the multiplex PCR reads. The sample includes about 840,000 distinct CDR3 sequences, roughly 40% seen only once; the top ten take around 10%. This CDR3 region has 17 residues. Germline V gene data show CDR1 as SGHRS and CDR2 as YFSETQ. The V gene lost 2 bases and the J gene lost 0 bases, with 18 bases spanning the gap. On this clonotype: The antigen is not known.

With a duration under 2 months, the hyperthyroidism was newly diagnosed in patients aged 18 to 65. Orbital computed tomography, thyroid ultrasound, serum thyroxine and TRAb, and clinical symptoms together informed the diagnoses. This chain joins TRBV5-1 and TRBJ2-7; D is possibly TRBD1 (5 bases). The origin of this receptor is a man between 18 and 29 years old with Graves' hyperthyroidism. Specimen: blood. CDR3 sequence: CASSFQSADTSSYEQYF. The CDR3 nucleotides are TGCGCCAGCAGCTTTCAATCGGCGGACACGAGCTCCTACGAGCAGTACTTC.